This TCR beta chain was sequenced in a study of cytomegalovirus exposure and HLA in healthy donors. Study overall: Samples from HLA-typed donors yielded about 85 million unique TCRs in an early data release. General study results and limits: The HLA-A and HLA-B alleles of most subjects were reportedly predicted accurately from TCR beta sequences. The sole available immune exposure information was CMV serostatus.

PCR employed 60 Vbeta and 13 Jbeta primers. The table came from immunoSEQ multiplex PCR; TCRdb's copy has only in-frame clones and leaves some out. This repertoire shows about 150,000 clones, approximately 76% found once; its top ten account for 1.8%. This clone was seen once. Its target is not known. Sequencing was performed on PBMCs. The TCR was taken from a man aged 40-55 years in good health and CMV-seronegative.

CDR3 residues: CASRLLAGDTQYF. For the CDR3, the DNA is TGTGCCAGCAGACTTCTAGCGGGAGATACGCAGTATTTT. This rearrangement joins TRBV5-4 to TRBJ2-3; TRBD2 agrees at 8 bases. Looked up from germline, CDR1 is SGHNT and CDR2 is YYREEE (reference sequence). V shed 5 bases, J shed 5 bases, and the junction held 4 bases outside the gene matches. This CDR3 region has 13 residues.